This paragraph covers one TCR beta chain sequence. The antigen remains undetermined. The sample originates from a study of radiotherapy plus CTLA-4 blockade in lung cancer. About the study: Disease control was present in roughly 29% of patients, and objective responses in approximately 18%. General observations from the study: In blood, after radiotherapy plus ipilimumab, tumor-derived TCR clones expanded. Strongest reported response predictors: early blood clone changes and post-radiation interferon-beta.

TCRdb keeps only in-frame clones here, not all; method: immunoSEQ multiplex PCR. The sample consists of tens of thousands of clones, roughly 80% of them appearing once. V lost 10 bases and J lost 0, with 10 bases in between. The CDR3 extends over 13 amino acids. Germline V CDR1 and CDR2: KGHSH, LQKENI. Chemo-refractory metastatic non-small-cell lung cancer patients received focal radiation with ipilimumab CTLA-4 blockade. This chain connects TRBV18 to TRBJ1-5, with D possibly TRBD1 on 6 matching bases. The sample in question was peripheral blood, obtained from a patient treated with radiotherapy plus ipilimumab. This sequence was found in a human donor with non-small cell lung cancer who had stable disease on radiotherapy plus ipilimumab. CDR3 amino acids: CATGQNSNQPQHF. The CDR3 bases are TGTGCCACCGGACAGAATAGCAATCAGCCCCAGCATTTT. The complete variable domain, with remaining parts taken from reference TRBV18 and TRBJ1-5, reads NAGVMQNPRHLVRRRGQEARLRCSPMKGHSHVYWYRQLPEEGLKFMVYLQKENIIDESGMPKERFSAEFPKEGPSILRIQQVVRGDSAAYFCATGQNSNQPQHFGDGTRLSIL.